These 25 T cell receptor beta chains came from one sample sequenced in a study of regulatory T cells in long-lasting Graves disease (dated by TCRdb to the early 2020s). Read against the paper, the sample's time point label means: newly diagnosed GD, antithyroid drugs for less than 3 months. For both TCR sequencing and RNA sequencing, RNA was extracted from PBMCs in TRIzol. To prepare the library, multiplex PCR was applied. The sequencer listed for this sample is Illumina HiSeq 4000. iRepertoire HTBI primers and Arm-PCR amplification of CDR3 regions were used to construct TCR beta libraries. The public reads were reanalyzed by TCRdb: fastp trimming at Q25, MiXCR alignment, in-frame beta chains only. Entries are consolidated by CDR3 protein sequence, retaining the most common genes and DNA. The sample table records over 350,000 distinct CDR3 sequences; 14% of these occur just once. Approximately 17% of the sample is taken by the ten largest.

These data also formed part of another study, on T cells in Graves' hyperthyroidism and ophthalmopathy.

The sample here was peripheral blood mononuclear cells (PBMCs), taken at new diagnosis, from a patient treated with antithyroid drugs. The receptors were gathered from a woman in her forties or fifties with Graves disease. Donor details come from another sample of the same person, matched by shared clones.

The gene calls are TRBV6-2 or TRBV6-3 and TRBJ1-6; TRBD1 matches 11 bases. This CDR3 has 15 amino acids. Trimming cost V 2 bases and J 6 bases; bases outside gene matches: 0. CDR1 and CDR2 from the germline V gene are MNHEY and SVGEGT. As DNA, the CDR3 is TGTGCCAGCAGTTACGGACAGGGGGCTAATTCACCCCTCCACTTT. The encoded protein is CASSYGQGANSPLHF.

This clonotype was seen ten or more times. The rearrangement uses TRBV12-3 or TRBV12-4 and TRBJ2-7; TRBD2 matches at 8 bases. With V trimmed by 3 bases and J by 6 bases, 10 bases remained unmatched. The CDR3 extends over 15 amino acids. The CDR3 protein is CASSLGEAGGREQYF. For the CDR3, the DNA is TGTGCCAGCAGTTTGGGAGAGGCGGGAGGCCGCGAGCAGTACTTC.

Only one count was recorded for this clonotype. The rearrangement joins TRBV7-8 to TRBJ2-5; 7 bases match TRBD2. Unmatched junction bases numbered 17, after V lost 6 bases and J lost 1 base. The CDR3 has 18 residues. Germline CDR1 reads SGHVS; CDR2 reads FQNEAQ. The CDR3 coding sequence is TGTGCCAGCAGGCCCGGGACTACCCTCGGGGCCATCCAAGAGACCCAGTACTTC. Translating gives CASRPGTTLGAIQETQYF.

This clonotype was seen repeatedly, ten times or more. The J gene is TRBJ2-7, the V gene TRBV11-3; a weak D match, TRBD2 (6 bases). With 9 bases removed from V and 5 bases from J, the gap between germline ends came to 23 bases. Germline CDR1 SGHNT, CDR2 YENEEA. The CDR3 runs 15 residues. Here the CDR3 reads CASKGRFGSAHEQYF. CDR3 in DNA: TGTGCCAGTAAAGGGCGATTCGGGAGCGCCCACGAGCAGTACTTC.

There are many counts of this clonotype. This chain joins TRBV11-2 and TRBJ2-3; 7 positions match TRBD2. Germline V gene sequence: CDR1 SGHAT, CDR2 FQNNGV. The V gene end was trimmed by 2 bases and the J gene end by 1 base; junction bases not matched to a gene: 3. The CDR3 is made up of 15 amino acids. The CDR3 reads CASSLLAEGTDTQYF. CDR3 bases: TGTGCCAGCAGCTTACTAGCGGAAGGCACAGATACGCAGTATTTT.

This clonotype is a singleton in its sample. V and J are TRBV10-2 and TRBJ1-5; TRBD1 is a possible D gene (6 bases). CDR1 WSHSY and CDR2 SAAADI come from the germline V gene. The CDR3 is 18 amino acids. The V and J ends lost 6 bases and 2 bases respectively, with 23 bases between them. The CDR3 DNA reads as TGCGCCAGCAGCCCGGCCCGAGGGGGGGGGGCAGGCAATCAGCCCCAGCATTTT. Amino acids: CASSPARGGGAGNQPQHF.

Ten or more counts support this clonotype. The chain links TRBV2 to TRBJ2-5; unclear D gene. The CDR3 spans 13 residues. The germline gives CDR1 SNHLY, CDR2 FYNNEI. Between the trimmed V and J ends, which lost 4 bases and 0 bases, there was a span of 6 bases. CDR3: CASSGDNQETQYF. CDR3 bases: TGTGCCAGCAGTGGAGATAACCAAGAGACCCAGTACTTC. Variable domain in full (rest from reference TRBV2 and TRBJ2-5): EPEVTQTPSHQVTQMGQEVILRCVPISNHLYFYWYRQILGQKVEFLVSFYNNEISEKSEIFDDQFSVERPDGSNFTLKIRSTKLEDSAMYFCASSGDNQETQYFGPGTRLLVL.

This clonotype was counted at least ten times. This chain connects TRBV11-2 to TRBJ1-6; D gene uncertain. V was cut by 9 bases and J by 8 bases, with 20 bases left in between. Germline V gene sequence: CDR1 SGHAT, CDR2 FQNNGV. This CDR3 spans 15 amino acids. The CDR3 sequence: CASTIMPHADSPLHF. For the CDR3, the DNA is TGTGCCAGTACTATTATGCCCCATGCGGATTCACCCCTCCACTTT.

This clonotype came up many times. The V call is TRBV7-9, the J call TRBJ2-7; no clear D gene. Germline V gives CDR1 SEHNR, CDR2 FQNEAQ (reference sequence). This CDR3 region has 12 residues. V lost 1 base and J lost 7, with 8 bases in between. CDR3 in amino acids: CASSLETREQYF. The CDR3 DNA reads TGTGCCAGCAGCTTAGAGACCCGGGAGCAGTACTTC. The whole variable domain, filled in from reference TRBV7-9 and TRBJ2-7, reads DTGVSQNPRHKITKRGQNVTFRCDPISEHNRLYWYRQTLGQGPEFLTYFQNEAQLEKSRLLSDRFSAERPKGSFSTLEIQRTEQGDSAMYLCASSLETREQYFGPGTRLTVT.

The chain has TRBV28 and TRBJ2-6; 8 bases map to TRBD1. The CDR3 is 18 amino acids. The V segment lost 3 bases and the J segment 2 bases; nucleotides outside the gene matches: 9. Germline CDR1 reads MDHEN; CDR2 reads SYDVKM. CDR3 sequence (DNA): TGTGCCAGCAGTTTCACAGATAGACAGGGGCCTGGGGCCAACGTCCTGACTTTC. Translating it yields CASSFTDRQGPGANVLTF.

The sample holds a few counts of this clonotype. The chain has TRBV20-1 and TRBJ1-2; the D is unclear. Germline lookup yields CDR1 DFQATT and CDR2 SNEGSKA (reference sequence). V was trimmed by 1 base and J by 3 bases, leaving 12 bases between them. This CDR3 has 14 residues. CDR3 sequence: CSARGAVIYYGYTF. CDR3 sequence (DNA): TGCAGTGCTAGAGGGGCGGTCATCTACTATGGCTACACCTTC.

This clonotype has only a few counts. The chain uses TRBV7-6 and TRBJ2-1, with 7 bases lining up with TRBD2. The CDR3 totals 13 residues. J gave up 9 bases and V 0 bases, and 2 bases lay outside the gene matches. Germline CDR1 SGHVS, CDR2 FNYEAQ. CDR3 bases: TGTGCCAGCAGCTTAGCGGCGGGAGTTGAGCAGTTCTTC. Translation: CASSLAAGVEQFF.

This clonotype was seen ten or more times. At one of its ends the junction is not consistent with the germline gene, which may arise from a read error. The chain uses TRBV5-1 and TRBJ1-3, with 9 bases aligning to TRBD1. The CDR3 spans 17 residues. Germline V lookup: CDR1 SGHRS, CDR2 YFSETQ. CDR3 amino acids: CASSLGQGTGPGNTIYF. As DNA, the CDR3 is TGTGCCAGCAGCTTGGGACAGGGTACAGGCCCTGGAAACACCATATATTTT.

This clonotype was seen repeatedly, ten times or more. This sequence joins TRBV28 and TRBJ1-2; D is perhaps TRBD1 (6 bases). With 4 bases removed from V and 3 bases from J, the gap between germline ends came to 15 bases. The CDR3 loop spans 15 amino acids. Germline V lookup: CDR1 MDHEN, CDR2 SYDVKM. The CDR3 DNA reads as TGTGCCAGCAGTTCCCCGGTGGGGGGCCACTATGGCTACACCTTC. Translation gives CASSSPVGGHYGYTF.

This clonotype was observed at least ten times. V is TRBV28 and J is TRBJ2-7, with TRBD2 matching 9 bases. CDR3 size: 15 residues. The ends lost 6 bases at V and 2 bases at J; junction bases unmatched: 8. The V gene's germline CDR1 is MDHEN and CDR2 SYDVKM. The CDR3 DNA reads TGTGCCAGCAGAACCCCAGCGGGAGGCGCCTACGAGCAGTACTTC. It encodes CASRTPAGGAYEQYF.

As DNA, the CDR3 is TGCGCCAGCAGCTCCGCTCGGGGCTACGAGCAGTACTTC. Its translation is CASSSARGYEQYF. V usage is TRBV5-1 and J usage is TRBJ2-7, with D tentatively TRBD2 (5 bases). Trimming removed 3 bases at V and 3 bases at J, with 10 bases between. Germline loops: CDR1 SGHRS, CDR2 YFSETQ. The CDR3 runs 13 residues.

Worth noting for this clonotype: A much larger clone sits a single nucleotide away, making a read error possible. The chain couples TRBV10-3 to TRBJ2-7; 10 bases are shared with TRBD1. The CDR3 runs 17 residues. The germline V gene encodes CDR1 ENHRY and CDR2 SYGVKD. DNA of the CDR3: TGTGCCTTCAGTGCCCCGTGGGGACAGGGGCCTCCCTACGAGCAGTACTTC. Its protein is CAFSAPWGQGPPYEQYF.

The chain combines TRBV10-1 with TRBJ2-7, with TRBD2 identical over 12 bases. CDR3 size: 14 residues. V gave up 8 bases and J gave up 5 bases; unmatched junction bases: 7. Germline-derived CDR1 and CDR2 are WNHNN and SYGVQD (reference sequence). The CDR3 here is CASGRLAGANEQYF. For the CDR3, the DNA is TGCGCCAGCGGGAGACTAGCGGGAGCGAACGAGCAGTACTTC.

The chain recombines TRBV10-3 with TRBJ2-7; 13 bases fit TRBD2. The germline V gene has CDR1 ENHRY and CDR2 SYGVKD. This CDR3 region has 18 residues. Unmatched junction bases numbered 12, after V lost 4 bases and J lost 3 bases. The CDR3 loop reads CAISGPGQRLAGGYEQYF. The CDR3 DNA reads TGTGCCATCAGTGGACCGGGACAGAGACTAGCGGGAGGCTACGAGCAGTACTTC.

The V call is TRBV3-1, the J call TRBJ1-4; D gene unclear. CDR1 is LGHDT and CDR2 is YNNKEL in the germline V gene (reference sequence). The CDR3 extends over 15 amino acids. V shed 3 bases and J shed 0 bases, with 8 bases lying between them. CDR3 in DNA: TGTGCCAGCAGCCAGTTCGCCCCAACTAATGAAAAACTGTTTTTT. Translation gives CASSQFAPTNEKLFF.

Concerning this clonotype: Being one base from a much bigger clone, this may be a read error. Since the CDR3 does not end with the conserved phenylalanine or tryptophan, this likely comes from a read error. The CDR3 DNA follows: TGTGCCAGCAGCCGATTGAGAGGGGGGTGGGCCTACGAGCAGTACTCC. Its protein product is CASSRLRGGWAYEQYS. The rearrangement joins TRBV28 to TRBJ2-7; tentatively, D is TRBD1 or TRBD2 (6 bases each). V lost 6 bases to trimming and J lost 2 bases, with 20 bases between them. The V gene's germline CDR1 is MDHEN and CDR2 SYDVKM. The CDR3 is made up of 16 amino acids.

This clonotype was seen many times. The V gene is TRBV7-9, the J gene TRBJ2-1, with 13 bases lining up with TRBD2. With 6 bases clipped from V and 6 bases from J, the junction kept 5 bases outside the gene matches. This CDR3 is 15 amino acids long. CDR1 and CDR2 from the germline V gene are SEHNR and FQNEAQ (reference sequence). The CDR3 spells CASRRGLAGANEQFF. The CDR3 DNA follows: TGTGCCAGCAGACGAGGACTAGCGGGAGCCAATGAGCAGTTCTTC.

This clonotype has more than one count but fewer than ten. The chain links TRBV7-3 to TRBJ1-6; 9 nucleotides align to TRBD1. The CDR3 is 24 residues long. Unmatched junction bases numbered 27, after V lost 6 bases and J lost 0 bases. Per the germline V gene, CDR1 is SGHTA and CDR2 is FQGTGA. The chain's CDR3 is CASRLTDRGRTRSAQSSYNSPLHF. The CDR3 coding sequence is TGTGCCAGCAGGCTTACAGACAGGGGGAGAACCCGGAGCGCCCAGAGCTCCTATAATTCACCCCTCCACTTT. The full variable domain, its missing parts supplied by reference TRBV7-3 and TRBJ1-6, is GAGVSQTPSNKVTEKGKYVELRCDPISGHTALYWYRQSLGQGPEFLIYFQGTGAADDSGLPNDRFFAVRPEGSVSTLKIQRTERGDSAVYLCASRLTDRGRTRSAQSSYNSPLHFGNGTRLTVT.

Concerning this clonotype itself: A far larger clone is a single base away, which makes a read error likely. This chain links TRBV9 with TRBJ2-3; TRBD2 matches 7 bases. The better agreement between TRBJ2-1 and the DNA end casts doubt on the J call. The CDR3 runs to 16 residues. CDR1 is SGDLS and CDR2 is YYNGEE in the germline V gene. CDR3 protein: CASSVEAGDGLDKQFF. CDR3 in DNA: TGTGCCAGCAGCGTAGAGGCGGGAGACGGGTTGGATAAGCAGTTCTTC.

This clonotype was counted at least ten times. This chain links TRBV2 with TRBJ2-7; possible D gene TRBD1, 5 bases. Trimming removed 0 bases at V and 5 bases at J, with 17 bases between. This CDR3 has 16 residues. Germline values: CDR1 SNHLY, CDR2 FYNNEI. CDR3 in DNA: TGTGCCAGCAGTGAAGCGAAGGCAGGGTTTCGAGACGAGCAGTACTTC. Translating gives CASSEAKAGFRDEQYF.